One sample yielded the 27 T cell receptor beta chains listed below, sequenced in a study of blood T cell repertoires in COVID-19. Produced via immunoSEQ multiplex PCR; TCRdb's table is partial and in-frame only. The sample consists of under 250,000 clones, roughly 85% of them appearing once. Sequencing was done on a sample of peripheral blood. The receptor source for this set is a man aged 45-65 years with COVID-19, enrolled during active disease.

The chain combines TRBV12-3 or TRBV12-4 with TRBJ1-5; the D gene is possibly TRBD1 (5 bases). V lost 6 bases and J 0 bases, leaving 6 bases between the germline ends. The CDR3 contains 13 residues. CDR3 in amino acids: CASSTGSNQPQHF. CDR3 bases: TGTGCCAGCAGCACAGGTAGCAATCAGCCCCAGCATTTT.

A word on this clone: An end of the junction differs from the germline gene, which may be a read error. The rearrangement links TRBV7-3 to TRBJ2-1, with a tentative D call TRBD1 (6 bases). The CDR3 runs 13 residues. Germline V gene sequence: CDR1 SGHTA, CDR2 FQGTGA. The CDR3 sequence: CASSLQGYSEQFF. DNA for the CDR3: TGTGCCAGCAGCTTGCAGGGGTACAGTGAGCAGTTCTTC.

The chain has TRBV2 and TRBJ2-2; 10 bases are a match to TRBD1. The germline V gene encodes CDR1 SNHLY and CDR2 FYNNEI. This CDR3 has 15 residues. The V segment lost 6 bases and the J segment 2 bases; nucleotides outside the gene matches: 3. In DNA form, the CDR3 reads TGTGCCAGCAGGGGACAGGGGACCAACACCGGGGAGCTGTTTTTT. Translated: CASRGQGTNTGELFF.

The CDR3 loop reads CASSPAAVGELFF. The CDR3 nucleotides are TGTGCCAGCAGCCCCGCGGCTGTCGGGGAGCTGTTTTTT. This sequence joins TRBV7-9 and TRBJ2-2; D not resolved. Trimming removed 5 bases at V and 7 bases at J, with 11 bases between. This CDR3 contains 13 residues. CDR1 SEHNR and CDR2 FQNEAQ come from the germline V gene (reference sequence).

The chain has TRBV24-1 and TRBJ1-1; maybe TRBD1 (6 bases). The CDR3 consists of 17 residues. V shed 12 bases and J shed 0 bases, with 25 bases lying between them. The germline V gene encodes CDR1 KGHDR and CDR2 SFDVKD. This CDR3 reads CAPETGKFLGMNTEAFF. CDR3 nucleotide sequence: TGTGCCCCTGAAACAGGGAAATTTTTAGGTATGAACACTGAAGCTTTCTTT.

This clone was recorded a few times. The chain links TRBV7-3 to TRBJ1-1; the D is unclear. The V gene's germline CDR1 is SGHTA and CDR2 FQGTGA. The CDR3 consists of 13 residues. Trimming shortened V by 0 bases and J by 8 bases, and 10 bases separated the two germline ends. The CDR3 bases are TGTGCCAGCAGCTTAACCGAACAGACGGAAGCTTTCTTT. This codes for CASSLTEQTEAFF.

The chain links TRBV6-1 to TRBJ1-5, with 8 bases that match TRBD1. CDR1 and CDR2 from the germline V gene are MNHNS and SASEGT. The CDR3 is 15 amino acids. Trimming cost V 3 bases and J 5 bases; bases outside gene matches: 6. The CDR3 loop reads CASSDGQGWDQPQHF. The CDR3 DNA reads as TGTGCCAGCAGTGACGGACAGGGTTGGGATCAGCCCCAGCATTTT.

The chain is built from TRBV4-2 and TRBJ2-5, with 9 bases aligning to TRBD2. Per the germline V gene, CDR1 is LGHNA and CDR2 is YNFKEQ. The CDR3 is 15 residues long. V dropped 1 base and J dropped 5; count of bases not matched to a gene: 5. The CDR3 here is CASSQVAGARETQYF. The CDR3 DNA sequence: TGTGCCAGCAGCCAAGTAGCGGGGGCTCGGGAGACCCAGTACTTC.

The rearrangement links TRBV18 to TRBJ2-1; no clear D. V lost 3 bases, J lost 7 bases, and 10 bases lay in between. The CDR3 spans 13 residues. CDR1 and CDR2 (germline): KGHSH, LQKENI. Here the CDR3 reads CASSPAQTNEQFF. As DNA, the CDR3 is TGTGCCAGCTCACCCGCTCAGACTAATGAGCAGTTCTTC.

CDR3: CASREQFGVSEAFF. The CDR3 coding sequence is TGTGCCAGCAGAGAGCAGTTCGGGGTGTCTGAAGCTTTCTTT. The chain links TRBV25-1 to TRBJ1-1; D is unclear. Trimming took 6 bases from V and 6 from J, leaving 17 bases between them. CDR3 length equals 14 residues. Germline V gene lookup returns CDR1 MGHDK and CDR2 SYGVNS.

The chain couples TRBV2 to TRBJ2-2; 13 positions agree with TRBD2. V was pared by 6 bases and J by 5 bases, with 6 bases of the junction left unmatched. Germline V gives CDR1 SNHLY, CDR2 FYNNEI. The CDR3 length is 16 residues. CDR3 nucleotide sequence: TGTGCCAGCAGGGATGGACTAGCGGGGGTGACCGGGGAGCTGTTTTTT. Protein sequence: CASRDGLAGVTGELFF.

The CDR3 nucleotides read TGTGCCAGCAGCTTAGTCCAGGGGTATATGGAGCAGTACTTC. Its translation: CASSLVQGYMEQYF. The chain uses TRBV7-2 and TRBJ2-7, with D possibly TRBD1 on 6 matching bases. V shed 1 base and J shed 7 bases, with 14 bases lying between them. The CDR3 consists of 14 residues. Germline V gene data show CDR1 as SGHTA and CDR2 as FQGNSA.

The CDR3: CASRGGTGSYEQYF. The CDR3 DNA reads TGCGCCAGCAGAGGGGGGACAGGCTCTTACGAGCAGTACTTC. This chain joins TRBV10-2 and TRBJ2-7; 8 bases agree with TRBD1. CDR1 and CDR2 from the germline V gene are WSHSY and SAAADI. The CDR3 runs 14 residues. V was pared by 6 bases and J by 4 bases, with 8 bases of the junction left unmatched.

The chain employs TRBV9 and TRBJ1-3, with D tentatively TRBD1 (6 bases). The CDR3 loop spans 16 amino acids. V was cut by 4 bases and J by 10 bases, with 24 bases left in between. The V gene's germline CDR1 is SGDLS and CDR2 YYNGEE. The CDR3 DNA is TGTGCCAGCAGCTCACATGGGCAGGGGAGTCGTCGGACCATATATTTT. This gives the protein CASSSHGQGSRRTIYF.

V is TRBV6-1 and J is TRBJ1-2; 7 nucleotides line up with TRBD1. Germline CDR1 is MNHNS and CDR2 is SASEGT. J lost 4 bases, V lost 0 bases, and 5 bases had no gene match. The CDR3 contains 15 residues. The CDR3 coding sequence is TGTGCCAGCAGTGAAGCGCGAGGGACAGCCTATGGCTACACCTTC. Translation gives CASSEARGTAYGYTF.

This clone was counted a single time. The rearrangement links TRBV12-3 or TRBV12-4 to TRBJ1-2; D may be TRBD1 (6 bases). The CDR3 consists of 13 residues. With 5 bases removed from V and 5 bases from J, the gap between germline ends came to 12 bases. CDR3 in amino acids: CASSPGDRYGYTF. The CDR3 DNA reads TGTGCCAGCAGTCCCGGCGACAGGTATGGCTACACCTTC.

The chain combines TRBV29-1 with TRBJ1-2; D unresolved. Trimming took off 4 bases at V and 7 bases at J, with 13 bases between the two ends. The CDR3 has 12 residues. The germline CDR1 and CDR2 sequences are SQVTM and ANQGSEA. The DNA for the CDR3 is TGCAGCGTTGTTGCGGCCGACGGTGGCTACACCTTC. This codes for CSVVAADGGYTF. The whole variable domain, filled in from reference TRBV29-1 and TRBJ1-2, reads SAVISQKPSRDICQRGTSLTIQCQVDSQVTMMFWYRQQPGQSLTLIATANQGSEATYESGFVIDKFPISRPNLTFSTLTVSNMSPEDSSIYLCSVVAADGGYTFGSGTRLTVV.

The chain couples TRBV30 to TRBJ2-3, with D possibly matching TRBD2 (6 bases). The CDR3 totals 16 residues. Trimming cost V 0 bases and J 8 bases, with 21 bases left between them. The germline V gene has CDR1 GTSNPN and CDR2 SVGIG (reference sequence). In nucleotides, the CDR3 is TGTGCCTGGAGTGTAACGGCTAGCGCTCAGGGCATTACGCAGTATTTT. Translating gives CAWSVTASAQGITQYF.

J is TRBJ2-7 and V is TRBV18; 7 nucleotides align to TRBD2. With V trimmed by 3 bases and J by 3 bases, 5 bases remained unmatched. Germline V gene lookup returns CDR1 KGHSH and CDR2 LQKENI. The CDR3 contains 14 residues. The CDR3 here is CASSPPAGNYEQYF. As DNA, the CDR3 is TGTGCCAGCTCACCGCCAGCGGGGAACTACGAGCAGTACTTC.

The genes are TRBV3-1 (or the pseudogene TRBV3-2) and TRBJ1-4; D is ambiguous. Germline values: CDR1 LGHDT, CDR2 YNNKEL (reference sequence). Trimming removed 3 bases from V and 8 bases from J, with 13 bases in between. The CDR3 length is 14 residues. The CDR3 DNA follows: TGTGCCAGCAGCCAGGTTACGATTCGGGAAAAACTGTTTTTT. Translating it yields CASSQVTIREKLFF.

The table lists this clone with a few counts. The chain combines TRBV10-2 with TRBJ1-1; 7 nucleotides agree with TRBD1. Trimming at V came to 6 bases and at J to 6 bases, leaving 10 bases not matched to a gene. Germline V gives CDR1 WSHSY, CDR2 SAAADI. This CDR3 is 14 amino acids long. The CDR3 loop reads CASRETGWGSEAFF. In DNA, the CDR3 is TGCGCCAGCAGGGAGACAGGGTGGGGTTCTGAAGCTTTCTTT.

The chain carries TRBV27 and TRBJ2-5, with TRBD2 matching over 11 bases. CDR3 length equals 17 residues. The ends lost 5 bases at V and 5 bases at J; junction bases unmatched: 13. Germline-derived CDR1 and CDR2 are MNHEY and SMNVEV (reference sequence). Here the CDR3 reads CASSKTSGGLVWETQYF. The CDR3, as DNA: TGTGCCAGCAGTAAAACTAGCGGGGGATTGGTGTGGGAGACCCAGTACTTC.

The chain joins TRBV4-3 to TRBJ1-1; no firm D call. Germline lookup yields CDR1 LGHNA and CDR2 YSLEER. The CDR3 has 14 amino acids. Trimming took 0 bases from V and 1 from J, leaving 6 bases between them. CDR3 residues: CASSQDSQNTEAFF. The DNA of the CDR3 is TGCGCCAGCAGCCAAGATAGCCAGAACACTGAAGCTTTCTTT.

The V and J genes are TRBV5-4 and TRBJ2-7; 9 nucleotides line up with TRBD1. V lost 3 bases to trimming and J lost 2 bases; unmatched junction nucleotides: 3. Germline assignment: CDR1 SGHNT and CDR2 YYREEE (reference sequence). CDR3 length equals 14 residues. The CDR3 reads CASSSGQGPYEQYF. The CDR3 DNA is TGTGCCAGCAGCTCGGGACAGGGCCCCTACGAGCAGTACTTC.

The chain employs TRBV4-2 and TRBJ2-1, with TRBD2 matching over 14 bases. Germline loops: CDR1 LGHNA, CDR2 YNFKEQ. The V and J ends lost 3 bases and 8 bases, in that order; junction bases with no gene match: 3. The CDR3 sequence is 15 residues long. In DNA form, the CDR3 reads TGTGCCAGCAGCCACAGACTAGCGGGGGGGGATGAGCAGTTCTTC. This gives the protein CASSHRLAGGDEQFF.

A note on this clone: This sample includes further DNA sequences coding for the same CDR3. This sequence joins TRBV7-8 and TRBJ2-7; 7 bases agree with TRBD1. This CDR3 contains 13 residues. The trim removed 5 bases at V and 3 bases at J, leaving 4 bases unmatched. Looked up from germline, CDR1 is SGHVS and CDR2 is FQNEAQ. CDR3 coding DNA: TGTGCCAGCAGCCTGAGACAGGGCTACGAGCAGTACTTC. Its translation is CASSLRQGYEQYF.

The chain is built from TRBV11-2 and TRBJ2-5; 7 nucleotides agree with TRBD2. Unmatched junction bases numbered 6, after V lost 10 bases and J lost 1 base. Per the germline V gene, CDR1 is SGHAT and CDR2 is FQNNGV. The CDR3 consists of 13 residues. The DNA for the CDR3 is TGTGCCACCGGGGAGGGGATCCAAGAGACCCAGTACTTC. Encoded protein: CATGEGIQETQYF.